This entry features one T cell receptor beta chain sequence. This clonotype was counted at least ten times. Its antigen remains undetermined. No base qualities exist here, and no much larger clone lies one base off it. This sample is part of a study of T cells after yellow fever vaccination (dated by TCRdb to the late 2010s). Regarding the research as a whole: The SMART-Seq v4 Ultra Low Input RNA kit was used to prepare libraries from fractions with low cell numbers. To track T-cell clones before and after primary and booster YFV17D yellow fever vaccination, bulk TCR alpha and beta repertoires were sequenced longitudinally. Two healthy male donors, one aged 18 to 30 and one aged 30 to 40 years, were included in the cohort. Blood samples were taken at several timepoints before and after primary and secondary immunization, and bulk PBMC replicates and cell subsets were isolated. What the work shows at the level of the full study, not this receptor alone: Because abundant contaminating clonotypes from the bulk population could be contained in FACS-sorted repertoires, computational filtering was required. A small fraction of clonotypes appeared in both the CD4 and CD8 compartments, likely as a result of convergent recombination. The secondary T-cell response was found to be weaker but faster than the primary response, with a peak reached on day 5 rather than on day 15. The study included only a couple of donors, which limits how far the findings can be generalized. After the booster, most clones that had expanded after primary vaccination were detected again (roughly 95% of CD4 and over 75% of CD8), suggesting broad maintenance of memory.

From its cysteine to its phenylalanine, the CDR3 spans 13 amino acids. Only the CDR3 portion is preserved as DNA: 39 bases, with reading frame beginning at the first base. V has 4 bases trimmed and J has 4 bases trimmed; junction bases matching no gene number 3. CDR1 and CDR2 are drawn from the germline V gene: LGHNA, YSLEER. For sequencing, an Illumina NovaSeq 6000 was employed. TCR cDNA was made using 5'RACE template switching, a step that added a universal primer site and unique molecular identifiers. Priming for cDNA synthesis came from both the TCR alpha and TCR beta constant segments. Library amplification used two PCR steps, and the second PCR step added sample barcodes and sequencing adapters. Sequencing of libraries was done on Illumina HiSeq 2500 (2x100 bp) or NovaSeq (2x150 bp). As for how the authors treated the data: Reads were demultiplexed and collapsed into UMI consensus sequences with MIGEC, and V(D)J alignment was performed with MiXCR. Vaccine-responding clonotypes were identified with edgeR using replicate PBMC samples, with FDR below 0.01 and a log2 fold change above 5 up to day 15 being required. Each bulk clonotype was labeled CD4 or CD8 based on which sequenced repertoire, CD4 or CD8, contained the clonotype at higher abundance. TCRdb applied fastp at Q25 and MiXCR to the public reads, then kept only in-frame beta chains. When rows share a CDR3 protein, they turn into one entry using the most common DNA and genes. TCRdb's processing, not the authors', yielded these V and J calls. Here the sample has 150,000 to 200,000 distinct CDR3 sequences; approximately 11% occur a single time. In total, the top ten clones hold about 40% of the sample.

The treatment or condition label on this specimen signifies: live attenuated yellow fever vaccine strain. PBMCs were isolated from peripheral blood using a standard Ficoll-Paque protocol. Dynabeads CD4 and CD8 positive selection kits were used to isolate the CD4 and CD8 T-cell fractions. RNA was extracted with TriZol from bulk PBMCs, CD4 and CD8 fractions, and dextramer-positive and dextramer-negative fractions. This sample comprised CD8+ T cells sorted from PBMCs, obtained 15 days after the yellow fever booster vaccination. Recombination joined TRBV4-3 with TRBJ2-7; the junction holds 8 bases that match TRBD1. The TCR was taken from a man between 18 and 29 years old who received the YFV17D yellow fever vaccine. The DNA is as follows: TGCGCCAGCAGCCTTCGACAGGGGTACGAGCAGTACTTC. Its product reads: CASSLRQGYEQYF.